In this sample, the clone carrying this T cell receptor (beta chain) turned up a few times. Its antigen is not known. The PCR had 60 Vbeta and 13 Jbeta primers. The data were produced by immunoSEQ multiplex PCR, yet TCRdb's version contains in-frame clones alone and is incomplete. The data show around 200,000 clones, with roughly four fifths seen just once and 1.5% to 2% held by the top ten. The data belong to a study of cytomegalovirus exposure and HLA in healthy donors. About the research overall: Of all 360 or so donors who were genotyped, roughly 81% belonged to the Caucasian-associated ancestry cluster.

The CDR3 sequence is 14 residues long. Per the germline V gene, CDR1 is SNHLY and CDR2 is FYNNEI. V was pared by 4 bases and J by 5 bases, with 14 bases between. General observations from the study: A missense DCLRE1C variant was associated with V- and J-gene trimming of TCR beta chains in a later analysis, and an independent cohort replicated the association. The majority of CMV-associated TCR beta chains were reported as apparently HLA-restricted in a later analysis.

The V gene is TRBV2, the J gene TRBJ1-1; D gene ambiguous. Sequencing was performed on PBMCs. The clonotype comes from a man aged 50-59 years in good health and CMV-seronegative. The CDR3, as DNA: TGTGCCAGCAGTGTAGTGTCGGAGGGAACTGAAGCTTTCTTT. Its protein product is CASSVVSEGTEAFF.